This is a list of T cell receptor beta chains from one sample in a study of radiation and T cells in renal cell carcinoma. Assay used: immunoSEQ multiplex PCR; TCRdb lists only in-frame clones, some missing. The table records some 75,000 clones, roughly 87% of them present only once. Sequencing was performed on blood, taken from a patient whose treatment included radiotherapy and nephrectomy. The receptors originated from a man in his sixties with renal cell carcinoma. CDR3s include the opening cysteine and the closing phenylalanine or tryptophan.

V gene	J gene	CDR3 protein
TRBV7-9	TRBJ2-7	CASSSGAYEQYF
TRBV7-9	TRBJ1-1	CASSLGGPNTEAFF
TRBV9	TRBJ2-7	CASSVGGGMTYEQYF
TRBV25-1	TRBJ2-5	CASSVAGALKKETQYF
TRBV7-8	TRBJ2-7	CASSLVRDLYEQYF
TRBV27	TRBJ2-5	CASSSQGLLGETQYF
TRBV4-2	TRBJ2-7	CASSQGGRGHPYEQYF
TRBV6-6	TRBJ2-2	CASSYSSSGLGGELFF
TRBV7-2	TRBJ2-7	CASSSRDRGLYEQYF
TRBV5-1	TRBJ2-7	CASSLGGETYEQYF
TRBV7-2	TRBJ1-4	CASSPIARPINEKLFF
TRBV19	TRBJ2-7	CASSIDNRQQYF
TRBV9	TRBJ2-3	CASSVGAGGSTDTQYF
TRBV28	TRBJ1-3	CASSFRPLRRTGNTIYF
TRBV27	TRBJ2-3	CASSSRTGQGTDTQYF
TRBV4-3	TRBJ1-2	CASSQSGQAGYTF
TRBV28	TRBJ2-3	CASSLPRTDTQYF
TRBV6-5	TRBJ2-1	CASGLGLAINEQFF
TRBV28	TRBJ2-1	CASSLRPPSSPKFF
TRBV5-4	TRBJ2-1	CASSFQGSSYNEQFF
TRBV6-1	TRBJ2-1	CASGGLADYNEQFF
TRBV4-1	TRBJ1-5	CASSQDSRGNQPQHF
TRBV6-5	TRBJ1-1	CASRPGVGEAFF
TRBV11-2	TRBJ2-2	CASSPWTSGREGELFF
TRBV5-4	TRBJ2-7	CASSPGQGRAYEQYF
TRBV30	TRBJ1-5	CAWSIGLDQPQHF
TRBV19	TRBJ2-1	CASSIGGYNEQFF
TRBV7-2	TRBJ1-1	CASSWGASVRTEAFF
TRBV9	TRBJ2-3	CASSPSPTDTQYF
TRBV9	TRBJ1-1	CASSLVPASDTEAFF
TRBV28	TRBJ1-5	CASSSGGSSNQPQHF
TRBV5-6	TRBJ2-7	CASNSMITYEQYF
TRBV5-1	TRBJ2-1	CASSLTGDRGIDEQFF